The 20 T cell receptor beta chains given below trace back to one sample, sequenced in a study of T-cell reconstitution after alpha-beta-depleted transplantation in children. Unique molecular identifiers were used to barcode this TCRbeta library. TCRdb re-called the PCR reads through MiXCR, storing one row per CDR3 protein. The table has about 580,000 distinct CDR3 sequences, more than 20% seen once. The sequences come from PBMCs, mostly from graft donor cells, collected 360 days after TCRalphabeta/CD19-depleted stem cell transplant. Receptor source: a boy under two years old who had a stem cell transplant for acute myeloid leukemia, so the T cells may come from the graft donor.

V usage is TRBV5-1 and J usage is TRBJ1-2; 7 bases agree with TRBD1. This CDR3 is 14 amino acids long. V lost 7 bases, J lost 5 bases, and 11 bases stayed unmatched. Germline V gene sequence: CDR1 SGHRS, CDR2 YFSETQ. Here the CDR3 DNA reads TGCGCCAGCGGCACCGCCGGGACAGAATATGGCTACACCTTC. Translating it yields CASGTAGTEYGYTF.

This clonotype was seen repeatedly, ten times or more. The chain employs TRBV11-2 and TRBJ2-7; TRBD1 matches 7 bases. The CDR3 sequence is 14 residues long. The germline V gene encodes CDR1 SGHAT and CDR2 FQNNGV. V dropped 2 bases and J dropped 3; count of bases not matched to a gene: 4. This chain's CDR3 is CASSLPTGYYEQYF. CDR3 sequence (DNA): TGTGCCAGCAGCTTACCGACAGGGTACTACGAGCAGTACTTC.

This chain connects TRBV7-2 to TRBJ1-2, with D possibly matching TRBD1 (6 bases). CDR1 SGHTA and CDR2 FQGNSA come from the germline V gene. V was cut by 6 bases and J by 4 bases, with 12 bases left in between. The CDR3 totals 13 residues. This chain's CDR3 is CASRQGISYGYTF. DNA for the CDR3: TGTGCCAGCAGACAGGGAATCAGCTATGGCTACACCTTC.

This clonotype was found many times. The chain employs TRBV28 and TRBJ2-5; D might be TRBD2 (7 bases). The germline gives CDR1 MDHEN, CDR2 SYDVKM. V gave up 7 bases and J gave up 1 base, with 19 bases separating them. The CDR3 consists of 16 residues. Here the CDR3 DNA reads TGTGCCAGCAACCCTTGGGGGGGGCTCAGCCAAGAGACCCAGTACTTC. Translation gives CASNPWGGLSQETQYF.

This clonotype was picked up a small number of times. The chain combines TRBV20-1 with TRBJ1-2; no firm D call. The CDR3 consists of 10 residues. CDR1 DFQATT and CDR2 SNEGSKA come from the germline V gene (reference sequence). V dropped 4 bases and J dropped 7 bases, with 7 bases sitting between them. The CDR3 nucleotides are TGCAGTGCTAAGGAGGGTGGCTACACCTTC. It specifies CSAKEGGYTF.

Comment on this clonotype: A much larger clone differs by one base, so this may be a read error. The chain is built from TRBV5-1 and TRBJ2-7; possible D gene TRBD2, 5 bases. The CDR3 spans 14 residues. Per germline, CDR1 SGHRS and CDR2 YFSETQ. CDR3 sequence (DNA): TGCGCCAGCAGCTTGGCCGAGGGTCCCTACGAGCAGTGCGTC. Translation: CASSLAEGPYEQCV.

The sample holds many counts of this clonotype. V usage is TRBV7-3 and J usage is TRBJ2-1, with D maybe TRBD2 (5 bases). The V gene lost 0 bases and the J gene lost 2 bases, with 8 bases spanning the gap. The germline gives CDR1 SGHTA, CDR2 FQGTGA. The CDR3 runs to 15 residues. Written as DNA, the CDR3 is TGTGCCAGCAGCTTAACGCAGACTACCTACAATGAGCAGTTCTTC. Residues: CASSLTQTTYNEQFF.

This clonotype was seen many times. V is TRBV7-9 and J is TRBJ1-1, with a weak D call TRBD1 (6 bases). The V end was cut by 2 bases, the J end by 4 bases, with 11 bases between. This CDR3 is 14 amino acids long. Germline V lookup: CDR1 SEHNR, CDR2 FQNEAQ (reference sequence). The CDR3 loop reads CASSLPGEGTEAFF. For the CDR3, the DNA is TGTGCCAGCAGCTTACCAGGGGAGGGCACTGAAGCTTTCTTT.

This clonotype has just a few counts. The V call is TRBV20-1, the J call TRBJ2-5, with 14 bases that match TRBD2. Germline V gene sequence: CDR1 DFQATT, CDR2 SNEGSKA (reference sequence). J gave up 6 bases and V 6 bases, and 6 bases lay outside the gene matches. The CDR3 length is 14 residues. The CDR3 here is CSAPTSGGGQTQYF. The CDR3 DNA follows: TGCAGTGCCCCGACTAGCGGGGGGGGGCAGACCCAGTACTTC.

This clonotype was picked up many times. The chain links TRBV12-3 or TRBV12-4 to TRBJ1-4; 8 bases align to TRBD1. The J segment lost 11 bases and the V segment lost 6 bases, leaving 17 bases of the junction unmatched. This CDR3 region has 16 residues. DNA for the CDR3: TGTGCCAGCAGCCCCCCCAGGACAGGGAGGGCCAGGAAACTGTTTTTT. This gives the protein CASSPPRTGRARKLFF.

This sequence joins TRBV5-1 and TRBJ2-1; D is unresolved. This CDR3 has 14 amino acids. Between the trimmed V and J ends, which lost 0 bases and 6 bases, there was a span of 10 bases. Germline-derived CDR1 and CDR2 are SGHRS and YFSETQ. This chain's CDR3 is CASSLGEWSNEQFF. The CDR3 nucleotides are TGCGCCAGCAGCTTGGGGGAATGGTCCAATGAGCAGTTCTTC.

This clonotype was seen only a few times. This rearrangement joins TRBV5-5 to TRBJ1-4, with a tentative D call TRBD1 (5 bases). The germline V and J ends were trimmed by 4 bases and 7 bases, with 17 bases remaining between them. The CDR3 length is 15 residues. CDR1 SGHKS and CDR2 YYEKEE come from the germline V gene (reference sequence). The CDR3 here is CASSPFRGPGEKLFF. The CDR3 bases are TGTGCCAGCAGCCCCTTTAGGGGCCCTGGTGAAAAACTGTTTTTT. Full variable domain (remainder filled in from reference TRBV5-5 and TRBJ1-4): DAGVTQSPTHLIKTRGQQVTLRCSPISGHKSVSWYQQVLGQGPQFIFQYYEKEERGRGNFPDRFSARQFPNYSSELNVNALLLGDSALYLCASSPFRGPGEKLFFGSGTQLSVL.

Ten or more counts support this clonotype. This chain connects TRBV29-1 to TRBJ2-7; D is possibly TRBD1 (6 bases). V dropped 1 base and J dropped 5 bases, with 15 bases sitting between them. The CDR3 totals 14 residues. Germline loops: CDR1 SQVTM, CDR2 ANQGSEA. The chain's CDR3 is CSVEGTDLGDEQYF. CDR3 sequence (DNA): TGCAGCGTTGAAGGGACAGACTTAGGGGACGAGCAGTACTTC.

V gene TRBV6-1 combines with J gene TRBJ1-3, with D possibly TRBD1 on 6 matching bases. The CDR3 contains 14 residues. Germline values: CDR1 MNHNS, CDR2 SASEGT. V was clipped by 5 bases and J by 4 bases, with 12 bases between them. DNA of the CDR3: TGTGCCAGCAGTCCAACAGGGAGGGGAAACACCATATATTTT. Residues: CASSPTGRGNTIYF.

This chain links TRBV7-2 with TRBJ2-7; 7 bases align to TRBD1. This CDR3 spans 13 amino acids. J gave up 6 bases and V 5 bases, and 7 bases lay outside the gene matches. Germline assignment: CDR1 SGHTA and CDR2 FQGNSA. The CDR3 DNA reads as TGTGCCAGCAGCGTGGGGACAGTCGGCGAGCAGTACTTC. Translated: CASSVGTVGEQYF.

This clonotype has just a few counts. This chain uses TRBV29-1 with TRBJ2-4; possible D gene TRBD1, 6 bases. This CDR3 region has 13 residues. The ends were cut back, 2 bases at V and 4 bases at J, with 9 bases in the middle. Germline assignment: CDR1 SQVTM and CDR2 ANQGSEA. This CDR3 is CSVEQGTKNIQYF. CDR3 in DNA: TGCAGCGTTGAACAGGGGACAAAAAACATTCAGTACTTC.

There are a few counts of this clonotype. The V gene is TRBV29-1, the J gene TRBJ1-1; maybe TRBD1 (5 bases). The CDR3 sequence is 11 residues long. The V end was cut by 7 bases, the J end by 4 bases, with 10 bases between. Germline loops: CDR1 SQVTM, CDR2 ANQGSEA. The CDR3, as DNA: TGCAGCGCCGGGGCCCGCACTGAAGCTTTCTTT. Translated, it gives CSAGARTEAFF.

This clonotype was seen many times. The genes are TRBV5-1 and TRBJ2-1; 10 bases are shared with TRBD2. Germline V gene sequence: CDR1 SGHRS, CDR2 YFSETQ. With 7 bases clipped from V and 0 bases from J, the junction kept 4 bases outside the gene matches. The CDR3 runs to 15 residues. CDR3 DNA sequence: TGCGCCAGCCCTAGCGGGGGTCGCTCCTACAATGAGCAGTTCTTC. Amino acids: CASPSGGRSYNEQFF.

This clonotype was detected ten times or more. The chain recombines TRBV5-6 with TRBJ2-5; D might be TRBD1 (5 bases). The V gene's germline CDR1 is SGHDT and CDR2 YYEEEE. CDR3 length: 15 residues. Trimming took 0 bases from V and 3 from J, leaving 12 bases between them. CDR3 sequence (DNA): TGTGCCAGCAGCTTGGAGTGGGGCAGGGAAGAGACCCAGTACTTC. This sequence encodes CASSLEWGREETQYF.

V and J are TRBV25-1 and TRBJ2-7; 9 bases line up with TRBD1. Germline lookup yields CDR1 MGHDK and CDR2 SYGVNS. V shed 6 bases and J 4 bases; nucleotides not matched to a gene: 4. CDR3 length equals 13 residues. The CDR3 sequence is CASRRTGVYEQYF. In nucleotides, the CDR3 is TGTGCCAGCAGGAGGACAGGGGTATACGAGCAGTACTTC.